The TCR beta chain described here comes from a study of regulatory T cells in long-lasting Graves disease (dated by TCRdb to about 2021). Notes on the research overall: Newly diagnosed Graves' disease patients had taken antithyroid drugs for less than 3 months. A total of some 33 samples were covered by TCR sequencing, comprising approximately 13 persistent and around 20 newly diagnosed Graves' disease patients. Patients with persistent Graves' disease were compared with patients with newly diagnosed Graves' disease using TCR sequencing and RNA sequencing of peripheral blood. The study was registered as a clinical trial and conducted in China. Broader findings and caveats from the paper: TRBV28, TRBJ1-2 and TRBJ2-5 were preferentially used in persistent disease, while TRBV20-1 and TRBJ2-1 were favored in newly diagnosed disease. Peripheral blood alone was examined, since thyroid tissue, which constituted the primary lesion, could not be accessed. The small sample size was acknowledged by the authors as a limitation that may reduce accuracy. Compared with newly diagnosed patients, patients with persistent Graves' disease had lower TCR Shannon entropy and fewer highly expanded clones, which suggests clonal expansion. Sequencing and analysis were limited to the TCR beta chain. Persistent patients shared more public clonotypes among themselves (fewer than 3,000) than newly diagnosed patients did (about 970).

In light of the paper, this sample's time point label describes: newly diagnosed GD, antithyroid drugs for less than 3 months. For both TCR sequencing and RNA sequencing, RNA was extracted from PBMCs using TRIzol. Graves' disease was diagnosed according to American Thyroid Association guidelines. Patients were recruited from an endocrinology department in Xi'an, China. Each patient gave approximately 10 milliliters of peripheral blood, collected in an EDTA anticoagulant tube. Ficoll Paque Plus density gradient separation was used to isolate PBMCs, and no further T cell sorting was performed. An Agilent 2100 Bioanalyzer and agarose gel were used to check RNA quality, while a NanoDrop 2000 measured RNA concentration. CDR3 length: 13 amino acids, cysteine to phenylalanine. Only the CDR3 DNA is retained, 39 bases long and in frame from the first base. Reading the germline V gene gives CDR1 SGDLS and CDR2 YYNGEE. The junction carries 7 bases between V and J, which are trimmed by 0 bases and 6 bases respectively.

Regarding this clonotype: It lacks a known antigen. One base away there is no much larger clone; base qualities are not given.

The library was produced with multiplex PCR. The listed sequencing device is Illumina HiSeq 4000. iRepertoire HTBI primers and Arm-PCR amplification of CDR3 regions were used to construct TCR beta libraries. Before sequencing, the PCR products underwent gel purification. The published analysis was carried out like this. Across samples, some 62 TRBV and roughly 15 TRBJ segments were identified and used for gene usage analysis of CDR3 amino acid clonotypes. COPE and FqMerger were used to merge filtered high-quality paired reads into contigs. Contigs were aligned with BLAST to IMGT TRBV, TRBD and TRBJ reference genes, and CDR3 was defined per IMGT. Any clonotype with a frequency above 0.1% was counted as a highly expanded clone. Shannon entropy was used to measure repertoire diversity, and the Gini coefficient was used to measure V-J evenness. A clonotype was considered public if more than one individual shared it. The raw public reads went through TCRdb reprocessing: fastp at Q25, MiXCR clone calling, in-frame beta chains kept. Each entry merges the rows of one CDR3 protein and shows their most common DNA and genes. TCRdb, not the original authors, processed these V and J calls. The sample yields about 450,000 distinct CDR3 sequences; around 15% were counted once. The ten largest account for roughly 15% of the sample.

The sample was also reused in another study, on T cells in Graves' hyperthyroidism and ophthalmopathy. The second study, in turn, reports: A patient counted as having stable Graves' hyperthyroidism if no progression to ophthalmopathy occurred over 18 months of follow-up. Hyperthyroidism patients were newly diagnosed, had a disease duration of under 2 months, and were aged 18 to 65 years. Exclusion was applied to patients with uncontrolled infections, other autoimmune diseases, pregnancy or lactation. Diagnoses relied on clinical symptoms, serum thyroxine and TRAb, thyroid ultrasound and orbital computed tomography. The TCR CDR3 was subjected to a first round of RT-PCR using the HTBI primer set and the Qiagen OneStep RT-PCR kit. Blood samples also contained most of the expanded thyroid clonotypes (frequency above 0.001), which suggests that blood repertoires may reflect thyroid immune responses. Ophthalmopathy was separated from stable hyperthyroidism by a 13 V-J signature model, with over 85% sensitivity and 81% to 82% specificity obtained in cross-validation and 80%/75% obtained in testing. In validation, progression to ophthalmopathy was predicted by the model with 70.59% sensitivity and around 75% specificity, a median of approximately 6.5 months before onset. A discovery cohort of approximately 97 patients, approximately 45 with Graves' ophthalmopathy and about 58 with stable Graves' hyperthyroidism, was used to find distinguishing TCR V-J signatures. Prospective prediction of ophthalmopathy was tested in an independent validation cohort of approximately 19 hyperthyroidism patients and some 17 patients who later progressed to ophthalmopathy. The roughly 94 discovery patients were randomly split 7:3 into training and test sets. Thyroid tissue and blood T-cell repertoires from about six Graves' hyperthyroidism patients were also compared in the study. After blood sampling, hyperthyroidism patients were treated with methimazole at a starting dose of 30 mg daily, and ophthalmopathy patients were treated with high-dose intravenous methylprednisolone. Libraries were constructed in a second round of multiplex PCR, after which size selection and purification were carried out. Libraries were sequenced paired-end with 100 bp reads on an Illumina HiSeq2000. SOAPnuke was used to process the raw data, with reads discarded if the reads contained adapters or uncalled bases, had a mean Phred below 15, or lacked an exact constant-primer or identifier match. High-quality paired reads were merged using COPE v1.2.5, and each unique nucleotide sequence was defined as a clonotype. MiTCR v1.1 was used to align clonotypes to the IMGT TRBV, TRBD and TRBJ reference segments. The analysis included only V-J combinations with a frequency above 0.0001, which together covered about 99% of the repertoires. The TCS score was defined as the ratio of F50 (clonal expansion) to E x V (chaos), calculated using BLOSUM62-based TCRdist between CDR3 peptides within each V-J. Welch's t-statistics and random forest reduced 500 to 650 V-J features to fewer than 15, which were used in a naive Bayes classifier (R e1071). No statistical method was used to fix the sample size in advance, and group allocation was not hidden from the investigators. TCR Vbeta CDR3 sequencing of approximately 140 peripheral blood samples (43 ophthalmopathy, 75 hyperthyroidism and some 17 progressor patients) is reported in the paper.

The TCR was taken from a woman between 50 and 59 years old with Graves disease. Donor details come from another sample of the same person, matched by shared clones. The sequenced sample was peripheral blood mononuclear cells (PBMCs), obtained at new diagnosis, from a patient treated with antithyroid drugs. In this chain, TRBV9 is recombined with TRBJ2-1; a confident D gene designation cannot be given. The CDR3 sequence is CASSVGTINEQFF. The sequence in DNA is TGTGCCAGCAGCGTAGGGACCATCAATGAGCAGTTCTTC.